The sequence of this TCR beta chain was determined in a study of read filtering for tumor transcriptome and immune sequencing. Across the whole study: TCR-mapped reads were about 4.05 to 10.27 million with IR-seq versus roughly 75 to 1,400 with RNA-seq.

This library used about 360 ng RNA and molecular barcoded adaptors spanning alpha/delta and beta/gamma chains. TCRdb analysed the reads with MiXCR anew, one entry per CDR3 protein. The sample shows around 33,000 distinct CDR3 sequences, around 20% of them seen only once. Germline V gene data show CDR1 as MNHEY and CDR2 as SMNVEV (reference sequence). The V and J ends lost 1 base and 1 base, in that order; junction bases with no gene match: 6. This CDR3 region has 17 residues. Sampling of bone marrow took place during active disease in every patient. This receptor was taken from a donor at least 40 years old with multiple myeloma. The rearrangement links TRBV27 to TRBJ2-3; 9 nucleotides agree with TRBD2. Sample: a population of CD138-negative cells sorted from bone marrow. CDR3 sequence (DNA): TGTGCCAGCAGTTTATACCCCCCTAGCGGGGGCACAGATACGCAGTATTTT. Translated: CASSLYPPSGGTDTQYF.